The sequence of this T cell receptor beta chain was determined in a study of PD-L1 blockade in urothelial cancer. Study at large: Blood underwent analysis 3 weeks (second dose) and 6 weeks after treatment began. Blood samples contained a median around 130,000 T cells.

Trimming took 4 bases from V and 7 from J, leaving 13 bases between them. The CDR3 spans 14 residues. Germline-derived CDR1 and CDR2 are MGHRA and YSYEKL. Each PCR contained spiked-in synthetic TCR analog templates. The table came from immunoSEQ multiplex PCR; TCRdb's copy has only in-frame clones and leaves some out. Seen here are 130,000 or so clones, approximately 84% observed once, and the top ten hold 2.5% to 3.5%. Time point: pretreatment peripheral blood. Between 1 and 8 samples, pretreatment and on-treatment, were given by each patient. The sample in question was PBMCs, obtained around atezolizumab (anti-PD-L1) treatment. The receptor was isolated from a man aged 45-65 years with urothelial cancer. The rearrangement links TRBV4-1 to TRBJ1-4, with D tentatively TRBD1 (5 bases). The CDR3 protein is CASSRRTFLEKLFF. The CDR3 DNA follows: TGCGCCAGCAGCCGAAGGACATTTCTTGAAAAACTGTTTTTT.